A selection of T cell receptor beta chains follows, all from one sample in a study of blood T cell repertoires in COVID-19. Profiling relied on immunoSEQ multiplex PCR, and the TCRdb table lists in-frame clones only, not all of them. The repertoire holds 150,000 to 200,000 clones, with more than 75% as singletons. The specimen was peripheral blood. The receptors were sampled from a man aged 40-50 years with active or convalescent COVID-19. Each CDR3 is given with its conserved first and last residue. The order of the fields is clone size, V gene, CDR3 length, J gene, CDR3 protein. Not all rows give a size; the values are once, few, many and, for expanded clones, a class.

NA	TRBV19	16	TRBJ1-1	CASSTRDRVGNTEAFF
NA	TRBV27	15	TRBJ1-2	CASSGVGDSIYGYTF
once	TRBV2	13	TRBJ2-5	CASSDPGEETQYF
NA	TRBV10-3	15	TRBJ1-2	CAISESEGRSDGYTF
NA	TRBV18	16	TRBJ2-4	CASSPLRGTSGDIQYF
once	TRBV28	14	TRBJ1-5	CASSSPGAYQPQHF
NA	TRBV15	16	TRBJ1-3	CATSRELDSSGNTIYF
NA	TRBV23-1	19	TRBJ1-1	CASSQSLTGQGAGNTEAFF
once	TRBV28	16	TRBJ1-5	CASSLRAGAGNQPQHF
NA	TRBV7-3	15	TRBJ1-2	CASSLRGQGSYGYTF
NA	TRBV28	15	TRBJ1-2	CASSNTGQGAWGYTF
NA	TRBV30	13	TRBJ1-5	CAWSVQFNQPQHF
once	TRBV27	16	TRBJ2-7	CASSPQQGGSHYEQYF
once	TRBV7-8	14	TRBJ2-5	CASSRGGGQETQYF
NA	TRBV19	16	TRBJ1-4	CASSMRSFATNEKLFF